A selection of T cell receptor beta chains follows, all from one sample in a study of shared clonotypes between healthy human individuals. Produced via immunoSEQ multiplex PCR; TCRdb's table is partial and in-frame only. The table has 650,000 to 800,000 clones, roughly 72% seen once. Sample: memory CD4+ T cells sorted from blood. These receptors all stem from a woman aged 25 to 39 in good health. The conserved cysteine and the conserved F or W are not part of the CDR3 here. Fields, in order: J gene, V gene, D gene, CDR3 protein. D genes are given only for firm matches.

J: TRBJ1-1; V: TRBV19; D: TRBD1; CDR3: ASSRLQGFNTEAF
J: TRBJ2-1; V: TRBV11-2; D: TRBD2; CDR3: ASSFTSGRDNEQF
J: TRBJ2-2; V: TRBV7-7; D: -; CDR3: ASSAGHANTGELF
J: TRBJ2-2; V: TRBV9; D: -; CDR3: ASSVVAISGELF
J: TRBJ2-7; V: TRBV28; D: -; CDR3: ASKLRANEQY
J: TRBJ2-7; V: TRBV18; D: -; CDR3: ASSPRAQPTEQY
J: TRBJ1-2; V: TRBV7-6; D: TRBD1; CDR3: ASSPGQANYGYT
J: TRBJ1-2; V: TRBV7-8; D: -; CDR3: ASWAGFLINYGYT
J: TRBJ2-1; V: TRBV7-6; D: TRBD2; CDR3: ASSFLSGGAYNEQF
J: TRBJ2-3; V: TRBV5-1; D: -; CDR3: ASSLATSTDTQY
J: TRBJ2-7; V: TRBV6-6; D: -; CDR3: ASSPPGSYEQY
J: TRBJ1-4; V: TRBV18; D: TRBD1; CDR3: ASSLASGTGREKLF
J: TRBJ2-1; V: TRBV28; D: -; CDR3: ASSFVRLMKDYEQF
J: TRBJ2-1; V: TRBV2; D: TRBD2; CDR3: ASKSGSSYNEQF
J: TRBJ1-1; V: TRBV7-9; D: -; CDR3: ASSLGAGNTEAF
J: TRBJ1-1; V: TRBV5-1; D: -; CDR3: ASSFDVRTEAF
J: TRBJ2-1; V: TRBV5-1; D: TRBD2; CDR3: ASSLAKASGGHNEQF
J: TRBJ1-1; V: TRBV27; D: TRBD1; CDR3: ASRPKRQGRTEAF
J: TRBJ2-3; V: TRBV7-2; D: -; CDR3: ASRSGAGLSTDTQY
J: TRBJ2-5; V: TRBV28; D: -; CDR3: ASSSREQY
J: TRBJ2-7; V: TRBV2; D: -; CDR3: ASMNSHISYEQY
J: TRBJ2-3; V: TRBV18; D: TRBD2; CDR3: ASSPAASGRYDTQY
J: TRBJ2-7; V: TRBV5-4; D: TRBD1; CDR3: ASSFRDRGREQY
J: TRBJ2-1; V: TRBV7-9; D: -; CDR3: ASSLAVYNEQF
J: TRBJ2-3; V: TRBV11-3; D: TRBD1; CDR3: ASSTGTGRDTQY
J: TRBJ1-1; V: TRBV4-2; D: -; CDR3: ASSPPGQGNTEAF
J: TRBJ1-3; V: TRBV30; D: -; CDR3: AANVIGAFSGNTIY
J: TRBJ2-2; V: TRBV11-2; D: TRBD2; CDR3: ASSLELAGQGTGELF
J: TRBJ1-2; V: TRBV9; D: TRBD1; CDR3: ASSVGDRVYGYT
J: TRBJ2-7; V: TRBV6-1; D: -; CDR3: ASSENIWVYEQY
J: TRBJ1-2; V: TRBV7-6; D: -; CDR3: ASSLRGRNDGYT
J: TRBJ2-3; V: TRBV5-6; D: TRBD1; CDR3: ASTTYRGLPDTQY
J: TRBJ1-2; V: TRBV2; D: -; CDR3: ASSRGRGGYT
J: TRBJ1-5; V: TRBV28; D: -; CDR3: ASSFGQGNLQPQH
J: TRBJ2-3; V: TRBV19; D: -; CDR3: ASSISNPRDTQY
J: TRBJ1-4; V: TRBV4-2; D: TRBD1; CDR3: ASSQDAGQGRELF
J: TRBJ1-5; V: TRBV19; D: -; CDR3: ASSIAFTGRGYSNQPQH
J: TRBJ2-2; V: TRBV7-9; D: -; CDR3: ASGRGGRNTGELF
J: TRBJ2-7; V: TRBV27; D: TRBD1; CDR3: ASRAGTGNEQY
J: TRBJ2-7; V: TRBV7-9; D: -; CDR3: ASSHDLGATYEQY
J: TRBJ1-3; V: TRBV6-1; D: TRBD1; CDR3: ASRRQGEDTIY
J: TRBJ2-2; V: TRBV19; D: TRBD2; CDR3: ASSTWTSGYTGELF
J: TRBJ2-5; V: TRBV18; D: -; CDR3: ASSLTRGAQGETQY
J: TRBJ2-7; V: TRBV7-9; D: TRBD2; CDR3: ASSLSRLADYEQY
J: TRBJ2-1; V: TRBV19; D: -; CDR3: ASGARTSNEQF
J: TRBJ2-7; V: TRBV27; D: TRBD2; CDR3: ASRRTSGSRSYEQY
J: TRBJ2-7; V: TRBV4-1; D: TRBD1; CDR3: ASSQEKARFPGQSSYEQY